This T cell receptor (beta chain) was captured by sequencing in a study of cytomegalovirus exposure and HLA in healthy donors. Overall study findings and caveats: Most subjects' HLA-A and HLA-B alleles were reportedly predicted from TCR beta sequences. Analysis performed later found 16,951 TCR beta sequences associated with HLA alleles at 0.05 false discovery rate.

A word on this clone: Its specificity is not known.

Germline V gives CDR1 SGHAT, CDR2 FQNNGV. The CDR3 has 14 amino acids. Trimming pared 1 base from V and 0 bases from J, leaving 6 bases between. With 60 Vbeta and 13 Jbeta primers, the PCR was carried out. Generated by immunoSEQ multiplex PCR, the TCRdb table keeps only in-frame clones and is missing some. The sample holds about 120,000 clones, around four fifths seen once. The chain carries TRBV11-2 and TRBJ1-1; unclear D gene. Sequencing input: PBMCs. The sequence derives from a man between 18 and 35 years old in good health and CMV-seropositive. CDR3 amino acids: CASSLVEVNTEAFF. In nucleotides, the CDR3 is TGTGCCAGCAGCTTAGTTGAGGTGAACACTGAAGCTTTCTTT.